This is a list of T cell receptor beta chains from one sample in a study of CD8 T cells in ankylosing spondylitis. MiXCR, run by TCRdb on the 5' RACE reads, gives a single entry per CDR3 protein. This sample has around 150,000 distinct CDR3 sequences, with about 6.7% found just once. Sequences were obtained from blood, either unsorted or a sorted T cell fraction (not recorded which). Source of these receptors: a female donor with ankylosing spondylitis or in good health (not recorded which). CDR3s include the opening cysteine and the closing phenylalanine or tryptophan. D genes are given only for firm matches. Clone size is given for some rows only: seen once, a few or many times, or a class if the clone is expanded.

v_gene	j_gene	d_gene	abundance	CDR3nt	CDR3aa
TRBV4-1	TRBJ1-1	TRBD1	many	TGCGCCAGCAGCCAAGAACCGGGACAGAATATTCTGAACACTGAAGCTTTCTTT	CASSQEPGQNILNTEAFF
TRBV5-1	TRBJ2-2	-	many	TGCGCCAGCAGCTTGGCGGGGGCCAACACCGGGGAGCTGTTTTTT	CASSLAGANTGELFF
TRBV24-1	TRBJ1-6	-	many	TGTGCCACCAGTGATTCGGCAGCTAATTCACCCCTCCACTTT	CATSDSAANSPLHF
TRBV12-3/TRBV12-4	TRBJ1-1	TRBD1	many	TGTGCCAGCAGTTTATCAGGGGGCACTGAAGCTTTCTTT	CASSLSGGTEAFF
TRBV4-1	TRBJ2-1	TRBD2	many	TGCGCCAGCAGTTTCACCGGGAGGCCGGACAATGAGCAGTTCTTC	CASSFTGRPDNEQFF
TRBV5-1	TRBJ2-2	TRBD2	many	TGCGCCAGCAGCGCCTCCTTGCGGGGGGCTACCGGGGAGCTGTTTTTT	CASSASLRGATGELFF
TRBV4-3	TRBJ1-6	-	many	TGCGCCAGCAGCCAAGACCCCATTCATGTGGGTAATTCACCCCTCCACTTT	CASSQDPIHVGNSPLHF
TRBV25-1	TRBJ2-1	TRBD2	-	TGCGCCAGCAGTGAGACCAGCGGGAGCTCCTACAGTGAGCAGTTCTTC	CASSETSGSSYSEQFF
TRBV7-2	TRBJ2-2	TRBD2	many	TGTGCCAGCAGCTCCGATAGCGGGGGGGCTAGAGCCGGGGAGCTGTTTTTT	CASSSDSGGARAGELFF
TRBV29-1	TRBJ1-2	-	many	TGCAGCGTTGACGGGTTTGGCTACACCTTC	CSVDGFGYTF
TRBV12-3/TRBV12-4	TRBJ1-3	-	many	TGTGCCAGCAGGCCACGGGGGGGTGAAAACACCATATATTTT	CASRPRGGENTIYF
TRBV7-8	TRBJ1-4	-	many	TGTGCCAGCAGCCCAGATCTAGGGGCTAATGAAAAACTGTTTTTT	CASSPDLGANEKLFF
TRBV11-2	TRBJ1-1	TRBD1	-	TGTGCCAGCAGCTTCTTTCAGGGGGAGAACACTGAAGCTTTCTTT	CASSFFQGENTEAFF
TRBV10-3	TRBJ1-5	-	many	TGTGCCATCAGTGATGGAGGGTTTAGCAATCAGCCCCAGCATTTT	CAISDGGFSNQPQHF
TRBV4-1	TRBJ2-3	TRBD2	many	TGCGCCAGCAGCCAAGGCGGGGGAATGGATACGCAGTATTTT	CASSQGGGMDTQYF
TRBV9	TRBJ1-6	-	few	TGTGCCAGCAGCTCCCCCCCGGGAGAAGAGGATTCACCCCTCCACTTT	CASSSPPGEEDSPLHF
TRBV27	TRBJ2-7	TRBD1	few	TGTGCCAGCAGTTCCTACAGGGGTCTTGGCGAGCAGTACTTC	CASSSYRGLGEQYF
TRBV7-2	TRBJ2-2	-	many	TGTGCCAGCAGCACCAAGAACACCGGGGAGCTGTTTTTT	CASSTKNTGELFF
TRBV20-1	TRBJ2-7	-	few	TGCAGTGCTAGTCTTTCCCTGACCTATCCTAGGGAGCAGTACTTC	CSASLSLTYPREQYF
TRBV3-1	TRBJ1-6	-	many	TGTGCCAGCAGCCAAGAAGGACGGACTAATTCACCCCTCCACTTT	CASSQEGRTNSPLHF
TRBV12-3/TRBV12-4	TRBJ1-1	-	many	TGTGCCAGCAGTTCCCATAGAAACACTGAAGCTTTCTTT	CASSSHRNTEAFF
TRBV12-3/TRBV12-4	TRBJ1-5	-	many	TGTGCCAGCAGTGGCGGACAGTACAATCAGCCCCAGCATTTT	CASSGGQYNQPQHF
TRBV20-1	TRBJ2-3	TRBD2	many	TGCAGTGCTGGAAGCGGGGGGAACACAGATACGCAGTATTTT	CSAGSGGNTDTQYF
TRBV4-2	TRBJ1-4	-	many	TGTGCCAGCAGCCAAGATAACAGCAATAATGAAAAACTGTTTTTT	CASSQDNSNNEKLFF
TRBV18	TRBJ1-2	TRBD1	many	TGTGCCAGCTCACCCTATCAAAACAGGGGCGTCTATGGCTACACCTTC	CASSPYQNRGVYGYTF
TRBV20-1	TRBJ2-3	-	-	TGCAGTGCTAGAGTCCCCCGCGGGACAGATACGCAGTATTTT	CSARVPRGTDTQYF
TRBV20-1	TRBJ2-3	TRBD2	many	TGCAGTGCTAGAGATCCTAGCGGGGGGGCCGGCACAGATACGCAGTATTTT	CSARDPSGGAGTDTQYF
TRBV12-3/TRBV12-4	TRBJ2-3	-	-	TGTGCCAGCAGTTTAGACTGGGACACAGATACGCAGTATTTT	CASSLDWDTDTQYF
TRBV6-1	TRBJ1-2	TRBD1	many	TGTGCCAGCAGCCCTGAACCCAGGGGGCGGAGGTATGGCTACACCTTC	CASSPEPRGRRYGYTF
TRBV9	TRBJ2-1	TRBD2	few	TGTGCCAGCAGTAATAGCGGGGGGGCCGGTGAGCAGTTCTTC	CASSNSGGAGEQFF
TRBV3-1	TRBJ1-4	-	many	TGTGCCAGCAGTCAAAGGATGCAGGTGCGGGAAAAACTGTTTTTT	CASSQRMQVREKLFF
TRBV5-1	TRBJ1-2	-	many	TGCGCCAGCAGCTTGGAAGGGGTCCCGCACTATGGCTACACCTTC	CASSLEGVPHYGYTF
TRBV5-1	TRBJ2-6	-	-	TGCGCCAGCAGGTCAACAGGAGCTGGGTCCAACGTCCTGACTTTC	CASRSTGAGSNVLTF
TRBV28	TRBJ2-3	TRBD2	many	TGTGCCAGCACCCCCCTCGGGGGGTCGCCAGATACGCAGTATTTT	CASTPLGGSPDTQYF
TRBV12-3/TRBV12-4	TRBJ1-1	-	many	TGTGCCAGCAGACCCCTTCTCCATCGAGACACTGAAGCTTTCTTT	CASRPLLHRDTEAFF
TRBV7-2	TRBJ1-3	-	-	TGTGCCAGCAGCTTAGGCCCGCGGAGAAACACCATATATTTT	CASSLGPRRNTIYF
TRBV6-5	TRBJ1-5	-	many	TGTGCCAGCAGTTTAAGGGGCAATCAGCCCCAGCATTTT	CASSLRGNQPQHF
TRBV7-2	TRBJ2-3	-	-	TGTGCCAGCAGCTTACCCCGCAGGTCCACAGATACGCAGTATTTT	CASSLPRRSTDTQYF
TRBV4-1	TRBJ2-7	-	many	TGCGCCAGCAGCCAACAGGGTGTTGCCTACGAGCAGTACTTC	CASSQQGVAYEQYF
TRBV7-6	TRBJ2-1	-	few	TGTGCCAGCAGCCCGTCGGACAGAACTGGTGAGCAGTTCTTC	CASSPSDRTGEQFF
TRBV7-9	TRBJ1-3	-	-	TGTGCCTGGGACTCGGGTGTCTCTGGAAACACCATATATTTT	CAWDSGVSGNTIYF
TRBV6-5	TRBJ1-1	-	many	TGTGCCAGCAGTTCCCCCGCATTGGGGGGGAGTCACACTGAAGCTTTCTTT	CASSSPALGGSHTEAFF
TRBV7-7	TRBJ2-3	TRBD2	many	TGTGCTAGCAGCTTGGGACTAGCTAAAGGGAAGCTTAGCACAGATACGCAGTATTTT	CASSLGLAKGKLSTDTQYF
TRBV12-5	TRBJ2-1	-	many	TGTGCTAGTGGTTACAATGAGCAGTTCTTC	CASGYNEQFF
TRBV7-2	TRBJ1-2	-	many	TGTGCCAGCAGTCGATCGGAGGGCTATGGCTACACCTTC	CASSRSEGYGYTF
TRBV7-8	TRBJ1-1	TRBD1	many	TGTGCCAGCAGCCCCTCCGGGACAGGGGGAACTGAAGCTTTCTTT	CASSPSGTGGTEAFF
TRBV7-9	TRBJ2-1	TRBD2	many	TGTGCCAGCAGCTCCCCAGCGGGGACCTACAATGAGCAGTTCTTC	CASSSPAGTYNEQFF